This T cell receptor (beta chain) was documented in a study of OX40 agonist ivuxolimab in advanced cancers. For the study at large: Given to patients was ivuxolimab, an agonistic anti-OX40 (CD134) antibody. Patients receiving dose escalation had hepatocellular carcinoma, melanoma, renal cell or head and neck cancer.

Autoimmune disease history or systemic immunosuppression disqualified patients. The table came from immunoSEQ multiplex PCR; TCRdb's copy has only in-frame clones and leaves some out. The sample yields 20,000 or so clones, over 75% seen once. The CDR3 runs to 11 residues. V shed 3 bases and J shed 7 bases, with 6 bases lying between them. Germline V gives CDR1 KGHSH, CDR2 LQKENI. In its sample, this clone was seen a few times. This receptor was obtained from an adult with an advanced solid tumor such as melanoma, head and neck, liver or kidney cancer. J is TRBJ1-2 and V is TRBV18; unclear D gene. Material: CD4+ or CD8+ T cells sorted from blood, obtained in a trial of the OX40 agonist ivuxolimab. CDR3 nucleotide sequence: TGTGCCAGCTCACCGAGAGCTGGCTACACCTTC. It specifies CASSPRAGYTF.